These 3 T cell receptor beta chains were sequenced from one sample in a study of T cells in Graves' hyperthyroidism and ophthalmopathy (dated by TCRdb to the late 2010s). Library preparation employed multiplex PCR. The sequencer listed for this sample is Illumina HiSeq 2000. Amplification of TCR beta CDR3 regions was carried out from RNA transcripts. The TCR CDR3 was subjected to a first round of RT-PCR using the HTBI primer set and the Qiagen OneStep RT-PCR kit. TCRdb reprocessed the public reads (quality trimming at Q25 with fastp, clone calling with MiXCR) and kept in-frame beta chains. Under each unique CDR3 protein, matching rows form one entry showing the most common genes and DNA. The sample has under 350,000 distinct CDR3 sequences on record, around 15% of them singletons. The top ten clonotypes cover roughly 53% of the sample. Sequenced input: blood. Receptor source: a woman aged 60-75 years with Graves' ophthalmopathy.

This clonotype was seen many times. The chain has TRBV2 and TRBJ1-5; tentatively, D is TRBD1 (5 bases). The CDR3 loop spans 16 amino acids. Trimming took 6 bases from V and 2 from J, leaving 17 bases between them. The germline gives CDR1 SNHLY, CDR2 FYNNEI. The CDR3 DNA follows: TGTGCCAGCAGCAACCGGGGGGGTTTTCGCAATCAGCCCCAGCATTTT. Its translation: CASSNRGGFRNQPQHF.

This clonotype was seen ten or more times. The V and J genes are TRBV2 and TRBJ2-7, with D perhaps TRBD1 or TRBD2 (5 bases each). Germline values: CDR1 SNHLY, CDR2 FYNNEI. V shed 7 bases and J shed 11 bases, with 15 bases lying between them. The CDR3 contains 11 residues. This CDR3 is CASKYSGSEYF. The DNA for the CDR3 is TGTGCCAGCAAATATTCAGGGAGCGAGTACTTC.

Many counts were recorded for this clonotype. V and J are TRBV7-2 and TRBJ2-1, with D unresolved. V was clipped by 1 base and J by 5 bases, with 3 bases between them. Germline V gene sequence: CDR1 SGHTA, CDR2 FQGNSA. The CDR3 sequence is 12 residues long. CDR3: CASSLGHNEQFF. The CDR3 region has the DNA TGTGCCAGCAGCTTAGGGCACAATGAGCAGTTCTTC. The whole variable domain, remainder taken from reference TRBV7-2 and TRBJ2-1, is GAGVSQSPSNKVTEKGKDVELRCDPISGHTALYWYRQSLGQGLEFLIYFQGNSAPDKSGLPSDRFSAERTGGSVSTLTIQRTQQEDSAVYLCASSLGHNEQFFGPGTRLTVL.